The clone carrying this TCR beta chain came up a few times. This record comes from a study of cytomegalovirus exposure and HLA in healthy donors. Trimming removed 4 bases from V and 2 bases from J; junction bases left unmatched: 6. From germline, CDR1 is SGHTA and CDR2 FQGTGA. The CDR3 runs 15 residues. The PCR had 60 Vbeta and 13 Jbeta primers. Some clones are missing from TCRdb's copy, which holds only in-frame ones; the method was immunoSEQ multiplex PCR. In the table there are approximately 150,000 clones, 68% of which are singletons. The rearrangement joins TRBV7-3 to TRBJ2-3; 7 bases agree with TRBD1. The sequenced sample was PBMCs. The source is a man in his fifties or sixties in good health and CMV-seronegative. The CDR3 reads CASSSQGQTTDTQYF. The DNA of the CDR3 is TGTGCCAGCAGCTCCCAGGGACAGACCACAGATACGCAGTATTTT.